One sample yielded the 11 T cell receptor beta chains listed below, sequenced in a study of cytomegalovirus exposure and HLA in healthy donors. The primer mix had 60 Vbeta and 13 Jbeta primers. The table came from immunoSEQ multiplex PCR; TCRdb's copy has only in-frame clones and leaves some out. The sample has 120,000 or so clones; less than 80% are singletons. Specimen: PBMCs. The receptor set was obtained from a man aged 30-40 years in good health and CMV-seronegative.

V and J are TRBV30 and TRBJ1-4, with D possibly TRBD1 on 5 matching bases. V lost 0 bases to trimming and J lost 6 bases, with 11 bases between them. Looked up from germline, CDR1 is GTSNPN and CDR2 is SVGIG (reference sequence). The CDR3 loop spans 14 amino acids. The CDR3: CAWSVLQGDEKLFF. Written as DNA, the CDR3 is TGTGCCTGGAGTGTCTTGCAGGGTGATGAAAAACTGTTTTTT.

This chain uses TRBV18 with TRBJ2-2; D is unresolved. The CDR3 totals 14 residues. Looked up from germline, CDR1 is KGHSH and CDR2 is LQKENI. V gave up 5 bases and J gave up 0 bases, with 7 bases separating them. Here the CDR3 reads CASSSQTNTGELFF. The DNA for the CDR3 is TGTGCCAGCTCATCCCAGACGAACACCGGGGAGCTGTTTTTT.

This clone was counted between two and nine times. J is TRBJ2-1 and V is TRBV7-9; the match to TRBD2 covers 10 bases. CDR3 length: 15 amino acids. J was trimmed by 4 bases and V by 2 bases; bases with no gene match: 2. The germline CDR1 and CDR2 sequences are SEHNR and FQNEAQ (reference sequence). This CDR3 reads CASSLSGGAYNEQFF. Here the CDR3 DNA reads TGTGCCAGCAGCTTAAGCGGGGGGGCATACAATGAGCAGTTCTTC.

V and J are TRBV6-6 and TRBJ1-6, with 8 bases that match TRBD1. The CDR3 covers 15 residues. Germline CDR1 reads MNHNY; CDR2 reads SVGAGI (reference sequence). The ends lost 4 bases at V and 6 bases at J; junction bases unmatched: 5. Here the CDR3 DNA reads TGTGCCAGCAGTTCGACAGGGGCTCTTAATTCACCCCTCCACTTT. Amino acids: CASSSTGALNSPLHF.

The J gene is TRBJ2-6, the V gene TRBV19, with a possible D match to TRBD1 (6 bases). In germline, CDR1 is LNHDA, CDR2 SQIVND (reference sequence). CDR3 length: 16 residues. V was pared by 3 bases and J by 2 bases, with 11 bases between. CDR3 DNA sequence: TGTGCCAGTAGTATGATAGGGGGAGCTGGGGCCAACGTCCTGACTTTC. This gives the protein CASSMIGGAGANVLTF.

The rearrangement links TRBV4-1 to TRBJ2-2; 11 bases map to TRBD2. Germline-derived CDR1 and CDR2 are MGHRA and YSYEKL. After removal of 4 bases from V and 8 bases from J, the junction contained 12 bases not matched to a gene. This CDR3 is built from 17 residues. As DNA, the CDR3 is TGCGCCAGCAGCCGAATACTAGCGGGGGTCCCGCATGGGGAGCTGTTTTTT. It translates to CASSRILAGVPHGELFF.

The gene calls are TRBV6-1 and TRBJ2-1, with a possible D match to TRBD2 (6 bases). Germline values: CDR1 MNHNS, CDR2 SASEGT. V was pared by 6 bases and J by 0 bases, with 9 bases between. The CDR3 length is 14 residues. CDR3 sequence (DNA): TGTGCCAGCAGAGACGGGAGCTCCTACAATGAGCAGTTCTTC. It is translated as CASRDGSSYNEQFF.

The rearrangement links TRBV6-1 to TRBJ2-1; 13 bases agree with TRBD2. Germline V gene data show CDR1 as MNHNS and CDR2 as SASEGT. This CDR3 spans 15 amino acids. The V and J ends lost 5 bases and 7 bases, in that order; junction bases with no gene match: 5. In DNA, the CDR3 is TGTGCCAGCAGTTCTTGGACTAGCGGGGGTAATGAGCAGTTCTTC. Translated, it gives CASSSWTSGGNEQFF.

This rearrangement joins TRBV27 to TRBJ2-7; 7 positions agree with TRBD1. CDR1 MNHEY and CDR2 SMNVEV come from the germline V gene (reference sequence). With 11 bases clipped from V and 3 bases from J, the junction kept 4 bases outside the gene matches. There are 11 residues in the CDR3. The CDR3 nucleotides are TGTGCCCGAAGACAGGGCTACGAGCAGTACTTC. Protein sequence: CARRQGYEQYF.

The chain carries TRBV27 and TRBJ1-5; D ambiguous. The V gene lost 3 bases and the J gene lost 3 bases, with 6 bases spanning the gap. The CDR3 length is 13 residues. Germline V lookup: CDR1 MNHEY, CDR2 SMNVEV (reference sequence). The CDR3 loop is CASSFGPNQPQHF. CDR3 DNA: TGTGCCAGCAGTTTCGGTCCCAATCAGCCCCAGCATTTT.

This clone occurred a few times. The chain carries TRBV6-4 and TRBJ2-1; 7 bases agree with TRBD2. The CDR3 runs 16 residues. Unmatched junction bases numbered 10, after V lost 2 bases and J lost 6 bases. Germline CDR1 and CDR2: MRHNA and SNTAGT. The DNA of the CDR3 is TGTGCCAGCAGTGACACGGCGGGGGATGGCTTCAATGAGCAGTTCTTC. The encoded protein is CASSDTAGDGFNEQFF.